A selection of T cell receptor beta chains follows, all from one sample in a study of PD-1 blockade in mismatch repair-deficient tumors. Antigens of these TCRs are unknown. The table came from immunoSEQ multiplex PCR; TCRdb's copy has only in-frame clones and leaves some out. The sample records over 9,000 clones, around 88% being singletons. This sample comprised cells cultured in vitro, obtained from a patient treated with pembrolizumab. The receptors shown here come from an adult with mismatch repair-deficient cancer. Each CDR3 is given with its conserved first and last residue. D genes are given only for firm matches. Clone size is shown for a subset of rows, as once, few, many or a class of expanded clone.

.,TRBV11-2,TRBD2,TRBJ2-1,CASRASGSGPGNEQFF,TGTGCCAGCAGGGCTAGCGGGAGTGGGCCCGGGAATGAGCAGTTCTTC
.,TRBV13,.,TRBJ1-3,CASAPGAGNTIYF,TGTGCCAGCGCCCCGGGGGCCGGAAACACCATATATTTT
.,TRBV19,TRBD2,TRBJ2-7,CASTRTSGSGEQYF,TGTGCCAGTACCCGGACTAGCGGGAGTGGCGAGCAGTACTTC
.,TRBV27,TRBD1,TRBJ2-1,CASSLSGTGYNEQFF,TGTGCCAGCAGTTTATCGGGGACAGGATACAATGAGCAGTTCTTC
once,TRBV15,.,TRBJ2-7,CATSRDSRSEQYF,TGTGCCACCAGCAGAGATTCCCGGAGCGAGCAGTACTTC
.,TRBV19,.,TRBJ2-1,CASSDGTAYNEQFF,TGTGCCAGTAGTGACGGGACGGCGTACAATGAGCAGTTCTTC
.,TRBV4-2,TRBD1,TRBJ1-4,CASSQDRGRDEKLFF,TGTGCCAGCAGCCAAGACAGGGGGCGCGATGAAAAACTGTTTTTT
.,TRBV9,TRBD2,TRBJ2-5,CASSPSAGGALSLETQYF,TGTGCCAGCAGCCCTTCAGCGGGAGGCGCTCTCTCATTAGAGACCCAGTACTTC
.,TRBV18,TRBD1,TRBJ1-1,CASSPRTGGRDTEAFF,TGTGCCAGCTCACCACGGACAGGGGGAAGAGACACTGAAGCTTTCTTT
.,TRBV10-2,TRBD1,TRBJ2-2,CASSVDRVNTGELFF,TGCGCCAGCAGCGTCGACAGGGTAAACACCGGGGAGCTGTTTTTT
.,TRBV4-1,.,TRBJ1-3,CASSHRDWSSGNTIYF,TGCGCCAGCAGCCATCGGGACTGGAGCTCTGGAAACACCATATATTTT
.,TRBV9,TRBD1,TRBJ2-7,CASSVGTGRYYEQYF,TGTGCCAGCAGCGTCGGGACAGGGAGATACTACGAGCAGTACTTC
once,TRBV9,TRBD1,TRBJ2-2,CASSPGGGTNTGELFF,TGTGCCAGCAGCCCAGGGGGTGGGACGAACACCGGGGAGCTGTTTTTT
.,TRBV28,.,TRBJ1-2,CASSDPSGYTF,TGTGCCAGCAGTGATCCTAGCGGCTACACCTTC
.,TRBV5-1,TRBD2,TRBJ2-1,CASSLGEGPYNEQFF,TGCGCCAGCAGCTTGGGGGAGGGCCCCTACAATGAGCAGTTCTTC
.,TRBV7-2,TRBD2,TRBJ2-7,CASSTHGGLAYEQYF,TGTGCCAGCAGCACGCACGGCGGACTAGCCTACGAGCAGTACTTC
.,TRBV18,TRBD2,TRBJ2-7,CASSQSGRDYEQYF,TGTGCCAGCTCACAGTCCGGGAGGGACTACGAGCAGTACTTC
.,TRBV4-1,.,TRBJ2-7,CASSQEEGTYEQYF,TGCGCCAGCAGCCAAGAGGAAGGGACCTACGAGCAGTACTTC
.,TRBV6-5,.,TRBJ1-1,CASSYSKVAEAFF,TGTGCCAGCAGTTACTCGAAGGTCGCTGAAGCTTTCTTT
.,TRBV18,.,TRBJ2-7,CASSLTTGDIYEQYF,TGTGCCAGCTCATTGACGACAGGTGACATTTACGAGCAGTACTTC
.,TRBV10-3,.,TRBJ1-4,CAISGREKLFF,TGTGCCATCAGTGGCAGGGAAAAACTGTTTTTT
.,TRBV27,TRBD1,TRBJ2-3,CASSTLGPGQGADTQYF,TGTGCCAGCAGTACCCTGGGACCGGGACAGGGGGCAGATACGCAGTATTTT
.,TRBV18,.,TRBJ1-1,CASSPLKGGPNTEAFF,TGTGCCAGCTCACCACTGAAGGGGGGACCGAACACTGAAGCTTTCTTT
.,TRBV7-6,.,TRBJ2-3,CASSLVRESTDTQYF,TGTGCCAGCAGCTTAGTCCGGGAGAGCACAGATACGCAGTATTTT
.,TRBV19,.,TRBJ2-1,CASSIDRSGLRDNEQFF,TGTGCCAGTAGTATAGATCGCTCGGGCCTACGGGACAATGAGCAGTTCTTC
.,TRBV6-5,.,TRBJ1-1,CASSWTVEDTEAFF,TGTGCCAGTAGCTGGACTGTGGAGGACACTGAAGCTTTCTTT
.,TRBV9,TRBD2,TRBJ2-3,CASRTSGTDTQYF,TGTGCCAGCCGGACTAGCGGGACAGATACGCAGTATTTT
few,TRBV27,.,TRBJ2-1,CASSQVGIYNEQFF,TGTGCCAGCAGCCAGGTCGGGATTTACAATGAGCAGTTCTTC
.,TRBV19,TRBD2,TRBJ2-1,CASSKNSGSYNEQFF,TGTGCCAGTAGTAAGAATAGCGGGTCCTACAATGAGCAGTTCTTC
.,TRBV27,.,TRBJ2-7,CASSWDGLMGEQYF,TGTGCCAGCAGTTGGGACGGGCTGATGGGCGAGCAGTACTTC
once,TRBV7-9,TRBD1,TRBJ1-6,CASSLWDSGYNSPLHF,TGTGCCAGCAGCTTATGGGACAGTGGCTATAATTCACCCCTCCACTTT
.,TRBV4-1,TRBD1,TRBJ1-4,CASSQYTGDGSTNEKLFF,TGCGCCAGCAGCCAATACACAGGGGACGGTTCTACTAATGAAAAACTGTTTTTT
.,TRBV2,.,TRBJ1-5,CASSESFGNQPQHF,TGTGCCAGCAGTGAAAGCTTTGGGAATCAGCCCCAGCATTTT
.,TRBV29-1,.,TRBJ1-1,CSVEDRGGGTEAFF,TGCAGCGTTGAAGATCGGGGAGGAGGGACTGAAGCTTTCTTT
.,TRBV2,TRBD2,TRBJ2-7,CATKPLLADEQYF,TGTGCCACCAAGCCTCTACTAGCGGACGAGCAGTACTTC
.,TRBV7-6,.,TRBJ1-2,CASSQGIGGYTF,TGTGCCAGCAGCCAGGGGATTGGTGGCTACACCTTC
.,TRBV4-1,.,TRBJ1-3,CASSQDLRELRGNTIYF,TGCGCCAGCAGCCAAGACCTCAGGGAGCTGAGGGGAAACACCATATATTTT
.,TRBV9,.,TRBJ2-3,CASSVGAAPDPQYF,TGTGCCAGCAGCGTAGGGGCTGCCCCCGATCCGCAGTATTTT
.,TRBV27,.,TRBJ2-1,CASSLRYSYNEQFF,TGTGCCAGCAGTTTACGGTACTCCTACAATGAGCAGTTCTTC
.,TRBV7-6,.,TRBJ2-7,CASSLLPEGVSYEQYF,TGTGCCAGCAGCTTATTGCCGGAGGGGGTTTCCTACGAGCAGTACTTC
.,TRBV2,TRBD1,TRBJ1-4,CASSGTGGTNEKLFF,TGTGCCAGCAGTGGGACAGGGGGAACTAATGAAAAACTGTTTTTT
.,TRBV7-9,TRBD2,TRBJ2-5,CASSLGAGGRYETQYF,TGTGCCAGCAGCTTAGGAGCGGGAGGGCGGTACGAGACCCAGTACTTC